Presented here are 26 T cell receptor beta chains from one specimen sequenced in a study of cytomegalovirus exposure and HLA in healthy donors. In the PCR, 60 Vbeta and 13 Jbeta primers were used. Assay used: immunoSEQ multiplex PCR; TCRdb lists only in-frame clones, some missing. This repertoire shows about 92,000 clones, 65% to 80% found once; its top ten account for roughly 15%. Sequencing was done on a sample of PBMCs. The receptors derive from a woman aged 18-29 years in good health and CMV-seropositive.

This clone was seen more than once but under ten times. V gene TRBV6-1 combines with J gene TRBJ2-3, with D possibly being TRBD2 (5 bases). CDR3 length: 15 amino acids. Trimming shortened V by 6 bases and J by 1 base, and 14 bases separated the two germline ends. Germline V gene sequence: CDR1 MNHNS, CDR2 SASEGT. Here the CDR3 reads CASRRDPFGTDTQYF. CDR3 coding DNA: TGTGCCAGCAGACGGGATCCCTTTGGCACAGATACGCAGTATTTT.

This chain links TRBV7-6 with TRBJ2-5; D perhaps matches TRBD1 (5 bases). V lost 5 bases, J lost 4 bases, and 20 bases lay in between. CDR1 is SGHVS, CDR2 FNYEAQ, per germline. This CDR3 contains 16 residues. The CDR3 region is CASSGVGPGQSETQYF. CDR3 bases: TGTGCCAGCAGCGGGGTGGGGCCAGGCCAGTCAGAGACCCAGTACTTC. The full variable domain, its missing parts supplied by reference TRBV7-6 and TRBJ2-5, is GAGVSQSPRYKVTKRGQDVALRCDPISGHVSLYWYRQALGQGPEFLTYFNYEAQQDKSGLPNDRFSAERPEGSISTLTIQRTEQRDSAMYRCASSGVGPGQSETQYFGPGTRLLVL.

The rearrangement joins TRBV5-1 to TRBJ2-7; D unresolved. There are 13 residues in the CDR3. V was trimmed by 2 bases and J by 0 bases, leaving 6 bases between them. Per germline, CDR1 SGHRS and CDR2 YFSETQ. The CDR3 DNA follows: TGCGCCAGCAGCTTAGACAACTCCTACGAGCAGTACTTC. It yields the protein CASSLDNSYEQYF.

The V call is TRBV7-8, the J call TRBJ2-5; the D gene is possibly TRBD2 (7 bases). Germline V gene sequence: CDR1 SGHVS, CDR2 FQNEAQ. The CDR3 runs to 17 residues. V lost 5 bases to trimming and J lost 0 bases, with 19 bases between them. The CDR3 here is CASSLSQGGRYQETQYF. In nucleotides, the CDR3 is TGTGCCAGCAGCCTGTCACAGGGAGGGAGGTACCAAGAGACCCAGTACTTC.

The chain uses TRBV9 and TRBJ2-1, with 7 bases that match TRBD2. With 4 bases clipped from V and 5 bases from J, the junction kept 6 bases outside the gene matches. This CDR3 spans 14 amino acids. Germline V gene sequence: CDR1 SGDLS, CDR2 YYNGEE. The CDR3 sequence is CASSSSGRNNEQFF. CDR3 nucleotide sequence: TGTGCCAGCAGCAGTAGCGGGCGAAACAATGAGCAGTTCTTC. Full variable domain (remainder filled in from reference TRBV9 and TRBJ2-1): DSGVTQTPKHLITATGQRVTLRCSPRSGDLSVYWYQQSLDQGLQFLIQYYNGEERAKGNILERFSAQQFPDLHSELNLSSLELGDSALYFCASSSSGRNNEQFFGPGTRLTVL.

The chain links TRBV4-2 to TRBJ2-2; 10 nucleotides match TRBD2. CDR3 length equals 18 residues. Trimming removed 0 bases from V and 1 base from J; junction bases left unmatched: 5. CDR1 is LGHNA and CDR2 is YNFKEQ in the germline V gene. CDR3: CASSQDRRTSGNTGELFF. CDR3 nucleotide sequence: TGTGCCAGCAGCCAAGATCGGAGGACTAGCGGGAACACCGGGGAGCTGTTTTTT.

This chain connects TRBV4-2 to TRBJ2-3, with 9 nucleotides matching TRBD2. The CDR3 covers 17 residues. CDR1 is LGHNA and CDR2 is YNFKEQ in the germline V gene. Losses at the gene ends were 1 base for V and 4 bases for J; bases not matched to a gene: 9. CDR3 amino acids: CASSQGSLAGGADTQYF. For the CDR3, the DNA is TGTGCCAGCAGCCAAGGATCCCTGGCGGGGGGGGCAGATACGCAGTATTTT.

The V and J genes are TRBV5-1 and TRBJ2-3, with 7 bases aligning to TRBD2. J was trimmed by 5 bases and V by 3 bases; bases with no gene match: 12. The CDR3 contains 16 residues. CDR1 and CDR2 from the germline V gene are SGHRS and YFSETQ. CDR3 DNA sequence: TGCGCCAGCAGCTCGGGCCGTACTAGCGCTGTAGATACGCAGTATTTT. Protein sequence: CASSSGRTSAVDTQYF.

The chain links TRBV19 to TRBJ2-3, with 10 positions matching TRBD2. The CDR3 is 17 amino acids. CDR1 and CDR2 (germline): LNHDA, SQIVND (reference sequence). V lost 3 bases and J lost 4; bases outside the gene matches: 10. CDR3 protein: CASSISPAGGSADTQYF. The CDR3 DNA reads as TGTGCCAGTAGTATCTCCCCAGCGGGGGGGAGCGCAGATACGCAGTATTTT.

V and J are TRBV7-2 and TRBJ1-4; 7 nucleotides align to TRBD1. This CDR3 is 19 amino acids long. The V gene end was trimmed by 2 bases and the J gene end by 8 bases; junction bases not matched to a gene: 20. CDR1 is SGHTA, CDR2 FQGNSA, per germline. The CDR3 DNA sequence: TGTGCCAGCAGCTTACCCTCGGTAACGACAGGGCCCGGCAGAGAAAAACTGTTTTTT. Its translation is CASSLPSVTTGPGREKLFF.

This clone came up a few times. The CDR3, as DNA: TGTGCCAGCAGCTTAAGAATTGGGGGACTACCCAACAATGAGCAGTTCTTC. As protein: CASSLRIGGLPNNEQFF. The chain couples TRBV9 to TRBJ2-1, with 7 bases fitting TRBD2. CDR1 SGDLS and CDR2 YYNGEE come from the germline V gene. The CDR3 runs to 17 residues. V trimming: 4 bases; J trimming: 5 bases; junction bases outside the gene matches: 15.

V gene TRBV6-1 combines with J gene TRBJ2-3, with 12 bases fitting TRBD2. CDR1 is MNHNS and CDR2 is SASEGT in the germline V gene. CDR3 length equals 16 residues. The ends lost 4 bases at V and 3 bases at J; junction bases unmatched: 5. The CDR3 sequence: CASSATSGGLTDTQYF. CDR3 in DNA: TGTGCCAGCAGTGCCACTAGCGGGGGGTTGACAGATACGCAGTATTTT.

The rearrangement joins TRBV9 to TRBJ2-5; 7 nucleotides agree with TRBD1. Germline V CDR1 and CDR2: SGDLS, YYNGEE. The J segment lost 3 bases and the V segment lost 4 bases, leaving 3 bases of the junction unmatched. The CDR3 contains 13 residues. This CDR3 is CASSPGQEETQYF. DNA for the CDR3: TGTGCCAGCAGCCCCGGACAGGAAGAGACCCAGTACTTC. Full variable domain (remainder filled in from reference TRBV9 and TRBJ2-5): DSGVTQTPKHLITATGQRVTLRCSPRSGDLSVYWYQQSLDQGLQFLIQYYNGEERAKGNILERFSAQQFPDLHSELNLSSLELGDSALYFCASSPGQEETQYFGPGTRLLVL.

This clone was seen only a few times. The chain has TRBV4-3 and TRBJ2-5; TRBD2 matches at 8 bases. Germline trimming cut 0 bases from V and 3 bases from J; bases unmatched to any gene: 6. The CDR3 runs to 16 residues. Germline CDR1 is LGHNA and CDR2 is YSLEER. CDR3 sequence: CASSQDRGGGEETQYF. In nucleotides, the CDR3 is TGCGCCAGCAGCCAAGACCGGGGGGGCGGGGAAGAGACCCAGTACTTC.

As to this clone: The germline gene is not matched at one end of the junction; a read error may be the cause. V is TRBV7-7 and J is TRBJ2-2; 9 bases fit TRBD1. The CDR3 is 17 residues long. Germline CDR1 reads SSHAT; CDR2 reads FNYEAQ (reference sequence). This CDR3 reads CASSLGQGPRNTGELFF. CDR3 DNA: TGTGCTAGCAGCTTAGGACAGGGGCCCCGGAACACCGGGGAGCTGTTTTTT.

The chain employs TRBV27 and TRBJ2-1, with TRBD2 identical over 16 bases. V dropped 5 bases and J dropped 0; count of bases not matched to a gene: 7. The CDR3 totals 19 residues. Germline loops: CDR1 MNHEY, CDR2 SMNVEV (reference sequence). This chain's CDR3 is CASSLGLAGGISSYNEQFF. Here the CDR3 DNA reads TGTGCCAGCAGTCTGGGACTAGCGGGAGGGATCAGCTCCTACAATGAGCAGTTCTTC.

Here the CDR3 DNA reads TGTGCCAGTAGTATACAGGGACAATATGGCTACACCTTC. Encoded protein: CASSIQGQYGYTF. The chain employs TRBV19 and TRBJ1-2; TRBD1 might be the D (6 bases). CDR3 size: 13 residues. The germline CDR1 and CDR2 sequences are LNHDA and SQIVND (reference sequence). V shed 2 bases and J shed 5 bases, with 9 bases lying between them.

This chain connects TRBV7-2 to TRBJ2-3, with 8 positions matching TRBD2. Trimming at V came to 4 bases and at J to 4 bases, leaving 4 bases not matched to a gene. The CDR3 covers 14 residues. Per the germline V gene, CDR1 is SGHTA and CDR2 is FQGNSA. In nucleotides, the CDR3 is TGTGCCAGCAGCTCAATGACTAGCGCAGATACGCAGTATTTT. This sequence encodes CASSSMTSADTQYF.

The chain uses TRBV5-1 and TRBJ2-5; 12 positions match TRBD2. CDR3 size: 15 residues. Germline V lookup: CDR1 SGHRS, CDR2 YFSETQ. V trimming: 0 bases; J trimming: 4 bases; junction bases outside the gene matches: 1. The CDR3 reads CASSLGLAGAETQYF. The DNA of the CDR3 is TGCGCCAGCAGCTTGGGACTAGCGGGGGCAGAGACCCAGTACTTC.

Worth noting for this clone: An end of the junction differs from the germline gene, which may be a read error. J is TRBJ2-1 and V is TRBV6-5, with TRBD1 identical over 7 bases. The CDR3 is made up of 15 amino acids. CDR1 is MNHEY, CDR2 SVGAGI, per germline. Here the CDR3 DNA reads TGTGTCAGCAGTTACAAGGGGGCTTCCTACAATGAGCAGTTCTTC. Protein sequence: CVSSYKGASYNEQFF.

This clone was observed a few times. The chain joins TRBV19 to TRBJ1-2; no clear D. This CDR3 has 11 amino acids. Germline CDR1 reads LNHDA; CDR2 reads SQIVND (reference sequence). The ends were cut back, 2 bases at V and 7 bases at J, with 5 bases in the middle. CDR3 region: CASSINGGYTF. The CDR3 coding sequence is TGTGCCAGTAGTATAAACGGTGGCTACACCTTC.

The chain has TRBV9 and TRBJ1-3, with D uncertain. V gave up 4 bases and J gave up 0 bases, with 11 bases separating them. This CDR3 contains 15 residues. Germline V gives CDR1 SGDLS, CDR2 YYNGEE. The CDR3: CASSRGDSSGNTIYF. In DNA form, the CDR3 reads TGTGCCAGCAGCCGAGGTGATAGCTCTGGAAACACCATATATTTT.

V usage is TRBV27 and J usage is TRBJ2-7, with D possibly TRBD1 on 5 matching bases. With 4 bases removed from V and 3 bases from J, the gap between germline ends came to 10 bases. The length of the CDR3 is 13 residues. CDR1 and CDR2 (germline): MNHEY, SMNVEV (reference sequence). The CDR3 nucleotides are TGTGCCAGCAGTTCCGGCGACAGCTACGAGCAGTACTTC. This encodes CASSSGDSYEQYF.

V is TRBV9 and J is TRBJ1-3; D uncertain. The ends were cut back, 4 bases at V and 8 bases at J, with 16 bases in the middle. The CDR3 totals 14 residues. The germline gives CDR1 SGDLS, CDR2 YYNGEE. The CDR3 coding sequence is TGTGCCAGCAGCTCAAGATTTAAGAGAGACACCATATATTTT. This translates into CASSSRFKRDTIYF. The full variable domain, rest sourced from reference TRBV9 and TRBJ1-3, is DSGVTQTPKHLITATGQRVTLRCSPRSGDLSVYWYQQSLDQGLQFLIQYYNGEERAKGNILERFSAQQFPDLHSELNLSSLELGDSALYFCASSSRFKRDTIYFGEGSWLTVV.

The J gene is TRBJ1-5, the V gene TRBV28; 8 nucleotides match TRBD1. Per the germline V gene, CDR1 is MDHEN and CDR2 is SYDVKM. The CDR3 consists of 16 residues. V lost 8 bases, J lost 5 bases, and 14 bases stayed unmatched. The CDR3 nucleotides are TGTGCCAGCTCCGAGGCTGGACAGGGCGTCCATCAGCCCCAGCATTTT. It is translated as CASSEAGQGVHQPQHF.

V usage is TRBV6-5 and J usage is TRBJ2-3; 11 nucleotides line up with TRBD2. J lost 2 bases, V lost 10 bases, and 8 bases had no gene match. CDR3 size: 15 residues. CDR1 is MNHEY, CDR2 SVGAGI, per germline. The CDR3 is CATLELAGATDTQYF. In DNA, the CDR3 is TGTGCCACCCTGGAACTAGCGGGGGCCACAGATACGCAGTATTTT.